This TCR beta chain was profiled in a study of naive and memory T cell subsets. Separate alpha and beta amplification began at the second PCR step. J lost 3 bases, V lost 0 bases, and 8 bases had no gene match. The CDR3 runs 16 residues. Germline V lookup: CDR1 LGHDT, CDR2 YNNKEL (reference sequence). Both TRBC1 and TRBC2 were covered by a beta constant-region primer of two equimolar oligonucleotides. Ligated cDNA was amplified by four rounds of PCR with nested alpha and beta constant-region primers and SP2. TCRdb redid the calling of the UMI-ligation and nested PCR reads with MiXCR, one entry per CDR3 protein. The repertoire holds 95,000 to 150,000 distinct CDR3 sequences, with 36% as singletons.

The genes are TRBV3-1 and TRBJ2-7; 7 bases agree with TRBD2. The receptor's source is a human donor in good health. The sequencing input was central memory CD4+ T cells from blood. CDR3 sequence: CASSQDLGRGGYEQYF. The CDR3, as DNA: TGTGCCAGCAGCCAAGATCTAGGGAGGGGAGGCTACGAGCAGTACTTC.